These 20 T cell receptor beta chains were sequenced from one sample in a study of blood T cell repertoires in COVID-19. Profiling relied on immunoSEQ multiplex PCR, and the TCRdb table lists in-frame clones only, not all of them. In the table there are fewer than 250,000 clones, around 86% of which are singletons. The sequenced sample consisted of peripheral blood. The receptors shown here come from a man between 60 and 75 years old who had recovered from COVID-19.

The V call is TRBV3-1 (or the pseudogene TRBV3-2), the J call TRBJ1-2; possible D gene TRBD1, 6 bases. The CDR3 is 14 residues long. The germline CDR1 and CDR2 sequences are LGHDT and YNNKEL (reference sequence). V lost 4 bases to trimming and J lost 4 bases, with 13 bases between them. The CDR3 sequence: CASSRSGTPYGYTF. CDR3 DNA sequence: TGTGCCAGCAGCCGCTCCGGGACACCCTATGGCTACACCTTC.

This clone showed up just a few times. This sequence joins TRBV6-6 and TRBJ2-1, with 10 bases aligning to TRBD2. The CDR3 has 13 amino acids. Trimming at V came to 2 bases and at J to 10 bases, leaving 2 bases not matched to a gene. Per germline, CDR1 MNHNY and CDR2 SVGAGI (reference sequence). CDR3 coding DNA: TGTGCCAGCAGTTACCCGGGACTAGCGGAGCAGTTCTTC. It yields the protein CASSYPGLAEQFF.

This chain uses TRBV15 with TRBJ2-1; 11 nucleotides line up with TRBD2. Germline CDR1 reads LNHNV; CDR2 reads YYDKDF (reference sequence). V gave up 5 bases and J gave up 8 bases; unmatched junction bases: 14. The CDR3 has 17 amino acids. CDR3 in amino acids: CATSRSTSGSQEDEQFF. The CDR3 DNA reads TGTGCCACCAGCCGGTCTACTAGCGGGAGCCAAGAGGATGAGCAGTTCTTC.

CDR3 DNA sequence: TGTGCCAGTAGTCAAGGCAGTGGGCAGGGGTCCCCCTTCAATCAGCCCCAGCATTTT. Translating it yields CASSQGSGQGSPFNQPQHF. The chain employs TRBV19 and TRBJ1-5; D is perhaps TRBD1 (6 bases). Trimming removed 5 bases at V and 3 bases at J, with 26 bases between. The CDR3 length is 19 residues. Germline assignment: CDR1 LNHDA and CDR2 SQIVND (reference sequence).

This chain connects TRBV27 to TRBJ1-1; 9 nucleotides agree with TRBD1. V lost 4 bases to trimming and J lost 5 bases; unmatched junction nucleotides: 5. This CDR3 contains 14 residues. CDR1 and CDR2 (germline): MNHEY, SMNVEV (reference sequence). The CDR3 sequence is CASSSPGQGTEAFF. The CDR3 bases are TGTGCCAGCAGTTCACCGGGACAGGGAACTGAAGCTTTCTTT.

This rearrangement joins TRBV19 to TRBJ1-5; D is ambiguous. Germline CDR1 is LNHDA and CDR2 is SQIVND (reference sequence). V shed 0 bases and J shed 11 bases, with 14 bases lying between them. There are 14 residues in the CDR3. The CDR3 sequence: CASSIDRSLSTQHF. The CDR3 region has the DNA TGTGCCAGTAGTATAGACAGGTCCCTCTCGACCCAGCATTTT.

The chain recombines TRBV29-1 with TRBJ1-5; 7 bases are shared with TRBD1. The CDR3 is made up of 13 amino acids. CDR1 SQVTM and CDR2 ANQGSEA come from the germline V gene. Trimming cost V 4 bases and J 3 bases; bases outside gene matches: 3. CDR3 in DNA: TGCAGCGTTGGGACAGGTCTCAATCAGCCCCAGCATTTT. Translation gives CSVGTGLNQPQHF.

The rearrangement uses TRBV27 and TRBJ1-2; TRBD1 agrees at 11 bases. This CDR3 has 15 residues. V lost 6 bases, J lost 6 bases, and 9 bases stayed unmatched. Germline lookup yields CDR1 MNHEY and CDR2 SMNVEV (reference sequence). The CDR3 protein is CASRGQGVGLNGYTF. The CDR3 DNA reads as TGTGCCAGCAGGGGACAGGGGGTAGGATTGAATGGCTACACCTTC.

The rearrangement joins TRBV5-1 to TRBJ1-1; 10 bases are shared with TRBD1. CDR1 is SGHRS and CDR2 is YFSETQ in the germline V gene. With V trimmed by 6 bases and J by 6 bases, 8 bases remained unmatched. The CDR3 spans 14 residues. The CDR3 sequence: CASKFGTGVSEAFF. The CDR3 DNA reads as TGCGCCAGCAAGTTCGGGACAGGGGTTTCTGAAGCTTTCTTT.

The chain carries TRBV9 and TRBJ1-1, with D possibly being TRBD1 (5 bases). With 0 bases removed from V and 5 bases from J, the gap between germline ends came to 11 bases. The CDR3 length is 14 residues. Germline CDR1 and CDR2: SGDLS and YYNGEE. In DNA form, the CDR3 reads TGTGCCAGCAGCGTAGCAGCAGGGAAGACTGAAGCTTTCTTT. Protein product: CASSVAAGKTEAFF.

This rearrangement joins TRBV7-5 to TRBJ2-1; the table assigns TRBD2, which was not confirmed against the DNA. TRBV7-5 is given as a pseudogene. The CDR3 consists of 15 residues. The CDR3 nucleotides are TGTGCCAGAAGCTTAGCGGGACTACTCCGAGGCGAGCAGTTCTTC. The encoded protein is CARSLAGLLRGEQFF.

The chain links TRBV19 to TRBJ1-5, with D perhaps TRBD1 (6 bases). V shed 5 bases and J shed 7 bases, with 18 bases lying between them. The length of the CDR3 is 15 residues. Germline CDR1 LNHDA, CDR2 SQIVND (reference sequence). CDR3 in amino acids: CASSPSDRFLQPQHF. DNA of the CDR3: TGTGCCAGTAGTCCCTCGGACAGATTTTTACAGCCCCAGCATTTT.

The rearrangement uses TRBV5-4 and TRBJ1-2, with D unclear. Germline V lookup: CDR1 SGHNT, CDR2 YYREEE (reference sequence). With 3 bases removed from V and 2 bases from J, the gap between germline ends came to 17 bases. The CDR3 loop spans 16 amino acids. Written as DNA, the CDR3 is TGTGCCAGCAGCTCGCCAGGACGGGAAGAAAACTATGGCTACACCTTC. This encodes CASSSPGREENYGYTF. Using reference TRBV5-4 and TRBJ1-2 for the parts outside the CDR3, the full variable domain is ETGVTQSPTHLIKTRGQQVTLRCSSQSGHNTVSWYQQALGQGPQFIFQYYREEENGRGNFPPRFSGLQFPNYSSELNVNALELDDSALYLCASSSPGREENYGYTFGSGTRLTVV.

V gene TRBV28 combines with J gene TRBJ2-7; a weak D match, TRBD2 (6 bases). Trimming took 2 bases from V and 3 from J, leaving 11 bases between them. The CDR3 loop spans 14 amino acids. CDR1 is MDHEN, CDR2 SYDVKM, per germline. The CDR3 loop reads CASSLGGSYYEQYF. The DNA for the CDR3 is TGTGCCAGCAGTTTAGGGGGGTCCTACTACGAGCAGTACTTC.

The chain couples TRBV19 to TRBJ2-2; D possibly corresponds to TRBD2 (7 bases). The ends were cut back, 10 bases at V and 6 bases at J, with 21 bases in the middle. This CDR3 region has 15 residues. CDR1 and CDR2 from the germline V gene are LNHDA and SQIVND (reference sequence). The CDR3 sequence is CATYPPTGGAGELFF. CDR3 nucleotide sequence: TGTGCCACCTACCCCCCGACGGGGGGCGCCGGGGAGCTGTTTTTT. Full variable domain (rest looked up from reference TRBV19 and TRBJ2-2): DGGITQSPKYLFRKEGQNVTLSCEQNLNHDAMYWYRQDPGQGLRLIYYSQIVNDFQKGDIAEGYSVSREKKESFPLTVTSAQKNPTAFYLCATYPPTGGAGELFFGEGSRLTVL.

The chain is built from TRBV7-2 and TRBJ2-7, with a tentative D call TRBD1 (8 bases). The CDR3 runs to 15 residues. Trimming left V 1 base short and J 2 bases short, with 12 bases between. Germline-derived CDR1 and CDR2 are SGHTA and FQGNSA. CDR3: CASSLETGGAYEQYF. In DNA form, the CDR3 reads TGTGCCAGCAGCTTAGAAACAGGGGGGGCCTACGAGCAGTACTTC.

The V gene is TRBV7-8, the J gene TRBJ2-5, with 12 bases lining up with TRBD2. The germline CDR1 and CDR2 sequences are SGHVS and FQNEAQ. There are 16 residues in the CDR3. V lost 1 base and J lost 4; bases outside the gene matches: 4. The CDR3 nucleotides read TGTGCCAGCAGCTTAGTACTAGCGGGAGGACGAGAGACCCAGTACTTC. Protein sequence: CASSLVLAGGRETQYF.

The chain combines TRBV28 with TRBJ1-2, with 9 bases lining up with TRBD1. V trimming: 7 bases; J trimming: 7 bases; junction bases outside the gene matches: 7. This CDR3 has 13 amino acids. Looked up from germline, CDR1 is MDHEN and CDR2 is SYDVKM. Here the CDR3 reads CASTRQGEGGYTF. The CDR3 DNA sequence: TGTGCCAGCACAAGACAGGGGGAAGGTGGCTACACCTTC.

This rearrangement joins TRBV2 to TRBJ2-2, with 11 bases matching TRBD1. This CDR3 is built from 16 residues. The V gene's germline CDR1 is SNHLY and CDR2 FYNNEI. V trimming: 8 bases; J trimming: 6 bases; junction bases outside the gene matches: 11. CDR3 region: CASRIRGTGGSGELFF. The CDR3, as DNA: TGTGCCAGCCGGATCAGGGGGACAGGGGGGTCCGGGGAGCTGTTTTTT.

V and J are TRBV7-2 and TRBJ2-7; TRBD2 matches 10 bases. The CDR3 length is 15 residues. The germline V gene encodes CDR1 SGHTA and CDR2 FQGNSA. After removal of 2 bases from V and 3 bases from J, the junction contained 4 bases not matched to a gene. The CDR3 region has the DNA TGTGCCAGCAGCTTAATGGCTAGCGGGAGCTACGAGCAGTACTTC. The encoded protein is CASSLMASGSYEQYF.